The sequence of this T cell receptor (beta chain) was determined in a study of T cells in tuberculosis. Repertoires were generated with immunoSEQ multiplex PCR, while TCRdb's copy carries only in-frame clones and drops some. The table lists approximately 10,000 clones, approximately 94% of them singletons. The germline gives CDR1 SGHKS, CDR2 YYEKEE (reference sequence). The ends were cut back, 4 bases at V and 5 bases at J, with 19 bases in the middle. This CDR3 is built from 16 residues. This TCR was sampled from an adult with tuberculosis. Sequenced input: PBMCs. V usage is TRBV5-5 and J usage is TRBJ1-5; weak D call: TRBD1 (6 bases). The CDR3 reads CASSPFGWGQDQPQHF. CDR3 nucleotides: TGTGCCAGCAGCCCGTTTGGGTGGGGGCAGGATCAGCCCCAGCATTTT.